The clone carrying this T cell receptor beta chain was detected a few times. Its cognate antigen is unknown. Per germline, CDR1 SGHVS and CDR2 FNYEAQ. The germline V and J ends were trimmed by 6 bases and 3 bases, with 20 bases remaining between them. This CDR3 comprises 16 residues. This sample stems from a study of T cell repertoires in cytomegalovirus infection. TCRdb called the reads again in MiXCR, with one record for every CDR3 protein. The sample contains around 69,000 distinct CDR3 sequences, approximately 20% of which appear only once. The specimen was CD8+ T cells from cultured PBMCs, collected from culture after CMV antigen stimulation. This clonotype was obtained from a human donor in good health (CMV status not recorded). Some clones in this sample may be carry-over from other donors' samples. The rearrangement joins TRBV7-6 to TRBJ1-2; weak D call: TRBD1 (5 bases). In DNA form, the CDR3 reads TGTGCCAGCAGTCCAGACCCAAACCCAGGGCACTATGGCTACACCTTC. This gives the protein CASSPDPNPGHYGYTF.